This T cell receptor (beta chain) was identified during a study of glioma-infiltrating T cells after dendritic cell vaccination. Turning to the study itself: Patients received autologous tumor lysate-pulsed dendritic cell vaccination between the early 2000s and the early 2010s. Dendritic cells derived from monocytes and pulsed with autologous tumor lysate formed the vaccine. General study points: TCR clonality showed no direct relationship with survival.

Points on this clone: The target antigen is unknown.

Measured with immunoSEQ multiplex PCR; TCRdb has only the in-frame clones, and not every one. This table has about 64,000 clones, 82% appearing once. The CDR3 contains 11 residues. CDR1 and CDR2 from the germline V gene are SNHLY and FYNNEI. V gave up 7 bases and J gave up 6 bases, with 9 bases separating them. The TCR was taken from a human donor with glioblastoma. This chain links TRBV2 with TRBJ1-2; the D is unclear. The sequences come from blood, collected before dendritic cell vaccination. CDR3 region: CASTLYDGYTF. The DNA for the CDR3 is TGTGCCAGCACCCTTTATGATGGCTACACCTTC.